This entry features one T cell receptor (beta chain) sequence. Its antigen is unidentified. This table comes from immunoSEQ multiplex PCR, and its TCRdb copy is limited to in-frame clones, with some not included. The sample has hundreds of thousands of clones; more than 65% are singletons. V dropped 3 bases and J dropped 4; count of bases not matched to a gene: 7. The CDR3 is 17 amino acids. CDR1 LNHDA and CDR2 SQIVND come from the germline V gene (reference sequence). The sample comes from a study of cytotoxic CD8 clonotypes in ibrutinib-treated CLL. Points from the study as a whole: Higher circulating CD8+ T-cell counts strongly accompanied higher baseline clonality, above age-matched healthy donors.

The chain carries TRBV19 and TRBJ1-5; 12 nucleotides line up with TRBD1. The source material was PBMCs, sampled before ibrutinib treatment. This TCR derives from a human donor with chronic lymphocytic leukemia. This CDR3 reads CASSIGTGGVMNQPQHF. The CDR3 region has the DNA TGTGCCAGTAGTATCGGGACAGGGGGCGTTATGAATCAGCCCCAGCATTTT.